This paragraph reports one T cell receptor beta chain. Unmatched junction bases numbered 5, after V lost 6 bases and J lost 4 bases. CDR3 size: 14 residues. Germline V gene lookup returns CDR1 KGHDR and CDR2 SFDVKD. This entry comes from a study of blood T cell repertoires in COVID-19. For the study at large: T cells, B-cell-depleted T cells, or PBMCs provided the cDNA or gDNA that served as material.

Profiling relied on immunoSEQ multiplex PCR, and the TCRdb table lists in-frame clones only, not all of them. The table records about 200,000 clones, more than 70% of them present only once. The sample comprised peripheral blood. This chain joins TRBV24-1 and TRBJ2-7, with TRBD1 matching over 10 bases. The source of this sequence is a woman aged 40 to 50 who had recovered from COVID-19. The CDR3 sequence: CATSSGQGSYEQYF. CDR3 DNA: TGTGCCACCAGTTCGGGACAGGGGTCGTACGAGCAGTACTTC.